This T cell receptor beta chain appears in the sequencing data of a study of blood T cell repertoires in COVID-19. Per germline, CDR1 GTSNPN and CDR2 SVGIG (reference sequence). This CDR3 has 15 residues. V was pared by 8 bases and J by 5 bases, with 17 bases of the junction left unmatched. Authors' processing steps: From reference gene primer amplification, estimates of nucleated cell counts were derived. Using immunoSEQ multiplex PCR, the repertoire was profiled, and TCRdb retains in-frame clones only, with some absent. The DNA was the basis for D and trimming; V, J and clone size are from that table. This sample carries about 200,000 clones, around 83% of them seen once, and the ten largest clones take around 4.9%.

The chain recombines TRBV30 with TRBJ1-2; 7 positions match TRBD1. The source material was peripheral blood. The clonotype was recovered from an elderly woman with acute or convalescent COVID-19. The CDR3 DNA sequence: TGTGCCCGAATGACCCCCGGGACAGACCCTTATGGCTACACCTTC. Its translation: CARMTPGTDPYGYTF.